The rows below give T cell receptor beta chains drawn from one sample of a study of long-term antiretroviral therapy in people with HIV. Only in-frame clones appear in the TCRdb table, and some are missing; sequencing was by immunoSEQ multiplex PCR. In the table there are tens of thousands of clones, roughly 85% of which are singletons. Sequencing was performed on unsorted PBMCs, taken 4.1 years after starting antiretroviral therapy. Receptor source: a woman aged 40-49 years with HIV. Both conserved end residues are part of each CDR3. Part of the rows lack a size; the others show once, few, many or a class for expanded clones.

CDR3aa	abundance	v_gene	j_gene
CASSRLQVPSGNTIYF	-	TRBV21-1	TRBJ1-3
CASSEFVTPETQYF	-	TRBV6-1	TRBJ2-5
CAWSVHQLLNTEAFF	-	TRBV30	TRBJ1-1
CASSIIVGGYTF	-	TRBV7-9	TRBJ1-2
CASSLTNPNTEAFF	-	TRBV28	TRBJ1-1
CASSIYGSSYEQYF	-	TRBV19	TRBJ2-7
CASSYSNRGTDTQYF	-	TRBV6-6	TRBJ2-3
CASSATSGGAQETQYF	-	TRBV7-9	TRBJ2-5
CASSQVVMYGYTF	-	TRBV14	TRBJ1-2
CASSLTGRNTEAFF	few	TRBV27	TRBJ1-1
CASSERIGGAGELFF	-	TRBV5-1	TRBJ2-2
CASSIWGNTEAFF	-	TRBV5-1	TRBJ1-1
CASSSTQGGYEQYF	-	TRBV7-2	TRBJ2-7